This TCR beta chain was retrieved from a study of PD-1 blockade in classical Hodgkin lymphoma. The data were produced by immunoSEQ multiplex PCR, yet TCRdb's version contains in-frame clones alone and is incomplete. Here the sample spans about 110,000 clones, about nine tenths being singletons. Every patient experienced relapse after autologous stem cell transplantation, and brentuximab vedotin exposure varied. Germline V gene data show CDR1 as MDHEN and CDR2 as SYDVKM. The CDR3 has 15 residues. Trimming took off 0 bases at V and 0 bases at J, with 7 bases between the two ends. The gene calls are TRBV28 and TRBJ2-3; D unclear. The source was peripheral blood mononuclear cells (PBMCs), collected before the second cycle of nivolumab. This TCR derives from a human donor with classical Hodgkin lymphoma. CDR3 residues: CASSLWTISTDTQYF. The CDR3 DNA reads as TGTGCCAGCAGTTTATGGACCATTAGCACAGATACGCAGTATTTT.